The clone carrying this T cell receptor (beta chain) appeared many times. Its antigen is unknown. These data originate in a study of T cell repertoires in cytomegalovirus infection. Study background: Public TCR beta signature analysis indicated the presence of both CMV infection and matching HLA type.

The CDR3 totals 15 residues. Unmatched junction bases numbered 6, after V lost 4 bases and J lost 5 bases. The germline gives CDR1 SGHVS, CDR2 FQNEAQ. MiXCR was run by TCRdb on the reads, yielding one entry per CDR3 protein. The data show 700,000 to 850,000 distinct CDR3 sequences, with around a third seen just once and around an eighth held by the top ten. The rearrangement joins TRBV7-8 to TRBJ2-1; 9 positions agree with TRBD1. Sequencing was performed on cultured CD8+ T cells from PBMCs, taken from culture after CMV antigen stimulation. The clonotype comes from a human donor in good health (CMV status not recorded). Some clones in this sample may be carry-over from other donors' samples. The CDR3 DNA is TGTGCCAGCAGCTCCCGGGACAGGGCCAACAATGAGCAGTTCTTC. It yields the protein CASSSRDRANNEQFF.